A single sample is the source of the 25 T cell receptor beta chains below, sequenced in a study of CXCR3-negative and CXCR3-positive naive CD8 T cells. Via 5' RACE with UMI labels, TRB cDNA libraries were prepared. TCRdb processed the 5' RACE reads again and assigns one entry to each CDR3 protein, with no DNA. This sample's clone table lists some 50,000 distinct CDR3 sequences. Sequencing was performed on naive CXCR3- CD8+ T cells from blood. The sample's subset: CD45RO-CCR7+CD27+CD95- naive CD8+ T cells lacking CXCR3 (TNR3-). Source of these receptors: a human donor in good health. Some clones in this sample may be carry-over from other donors' samples.

The V gene is TRBV25-1, the J gene TRBJ2-2; the TRBD1 assignment by TCRdb is unverifiable without DNA. Germline V gene lookup returns CDR1 MGHDK and CDR2 SYGVNS. The CDR3 is 16 residues long. Here the CDR3 reads CASSDSGGARAGELFF.

The J gene is TRBJ2-1, the V gene TRBV2. The germline V gene has CDR1 SNHLY and CDR2 FYNNEI. This CDR3 has 13 amino acids. The CDR3 loop is CASSEGVPHEQFF.

The chain's CDR3 is CASSGSGRAYNEQFF. The genes are TRBV2 and TRBJ2-1. The CDR3 loop spans 15 amino acids. Germline assignment: CDR1 SNHLY and CDR2 FYNNEI. Looking up the rest from reference TRBV2 and TRBJ2-1 gives the full variable domain: EPEVTQTPSHQVTQMGQEVILRCVPISNHLYFYWYRQILGQKVEFLVSFYNNEISEKSEIFDDQFSVERPDGSNFTLKIRSTKLEDSAMYFCASSGSGRAYNEQFFGPGTRLTVL.

The chain uses TRBV7-3 and TRBJ2-1; TCRdb's D call of TRBD2 is untestable without DNA. From germline, CDR1 is SGHTA and CDR2 FQGTGA. The CDR3 totals 16 residues. Here the CDR3 reads CASSLGAGLYYNEQFF.

The gene calls are TRBV5-6 and TRBJ2-5. Germline CDR1 and CDR2: SGHDT and YYEEEE. This CDR3 has 13 amino acids. CDR3 residues: CASSSWTKETQYF.

The rearrangement joins TRBV7-9 to TRBJ2-7; the TRBD2 assignment by TCRdb is unverifiable without DNA. Germline CDR1 reads SEHNR; CDR2 reads FQNEAQ (reference sequence). There are 13 residues in the CDR3. The CDR3 spells CASSPALDYEQYF. Looking up the rest from reference TRBV7-9 and TRBJ2-7 gives the full variable domain: DTGVSQNPRHKITKRGQNVTFRCDPISEHNRLYWYRQTLGQGPEFLTYFQNEAQLEKSRLLSDRFSAERPKGSFSTLEIQRTEQGDSAMYLCASSPALDYEQYFGPGTRLTVT.

The chain couples TRBV27 to TRBJ2-1; TCRdb lists TRBD2, though no DNA is available to test this call. The CDR3 has 17 residues. The V gene's germline CDR1 is MNHEY and CDR2 SMNVEV (reference sequence). CDR3 residues: CASSLTSGRELGNEQFF.

The chain is built from TRBV24-1 and TRBJ2-1; TCRdb returns TRBD2, unconfirmable since there is no DNA. Germline values: CDR1 KGHDR, CDR2 SFDVKD. The CDR3 spans 14 residues. Here the CDR3 reads CATSDLTSRNEQFF.

The chain recombines TRBV6-5 with TRBJ2-7; TCRdb outputs TRBD2, but without DNA this stays unchecked. This CDR3 is built from 15 residues. In germline, CDR1 is MNHEY, CDR2 SVGAGI. CDR3 residues: CASSYGGTASTEQYF.

This sequence joins TRBV4-1 and TRBJ2-1. The CDR3 extends over 14 amino acids. Per the germline V gene, CDR1 is MGHRA and CDR2 is YSYEKL. The chain's CDR3 is CASSQGPVRNEQFF.

The V and J genes are TRBV6-2 or TRBV6-3 and TRBJ2-2. The germline V gene has CDR1 MNHEY and CDR2 SVGEGT. The length of the CDR3 is 14 residues. The CDR3 sequence is CASSYSEDAGELFF.

The chain employs TRBV6-5 and TRBJ2-1; TCRdb's D gene call, TRBD2, goes unchecked for lack of DNA. The CDR3 length is 17 residues. Germline V gives CDR1 MNHEY, CDR2 SVGAGI. CDR3 region: CASSYSFLAGGPSEQFF.

The V gene is TRBV4-2, the J gene TRBJ2-1; TCRdb's D call, TRBD1, is unchecked because there is no DNA. Per the germline V gene, CDR1 is LGHNA and CDR2 is YNFKEQ. The CDR3 loop spans 15 amino acids. CDR3 sequence reads: CASSQEGGIYNEQFF.

The rearrangement links TRBV6-5 to TRBJ2-7; TCRdb returns TRBD2, unconfirmable since there is no DNA. Looked up from germline, CDR1 is MNHEY and CDR2 is SVGAGI. This CDR3 comprises 16 residues. CDR3 amino acids: CASSLGGTGLTYEQHF.

The rearrangement links TRBV20-1 to TRBJ2-7; the TRBD1 assignment by TCRdb is unverifiable without DNA. Germline V gene sequence: CDR1 DFQATT, CDR2 SNEGSKA (reference sequence). This CDR3 is built from 16 residues. Here the CDR3 reads CSARAHRGGRGYEQYF.

The rearrangement uses TRBV6-5 and TRBJ2-7; TCRdb returns TRBD2, unconfirmable since there is no DNA. In germline, CDR1 is MNHEY, CDR2 SVGAGI. This CDR3 is 13 amino acids long. This chain's CDR3 is CASSPGLANEQYF.

Its frequency marks this clonotype as medium-sized. The rearrangement joins TRBV7-3 to TRBJ2-1. Germline lookup yields CDR1 SGHTA and CDR2 FQGTGA. This CDR3 is 13 amino acids long. The CDR3 is CASSFTGWDEQFF. Drawing the rest from reference TRBV7-3 and TRBJ2-1, the complete variable domain is GAGVSQTPSNKVTEKGKYVELRCDPISGHTALYWYRQSLGQGPEFLIYFQGTGAADDSGLPNDRFFAVRPEGSVSTLKIQRTERGDSAVYLCASSFTGWDEQFFGPGTRLTVL.

The chain links TRBV18 to TRBJ1-1. The CDR3 runs to 14 residues. CDR1 is KGHSH, CDR2 LQKENI, per germline. This chain's CDR3 is CASSHQGTNTEAFF.

The chain couples TRBV12-3 or TRBV12-4 to TRBJ1-1; without DNA, the TCRdb call of TRBD1 cannot be checked. This CDR3 comprises 12 residues. The CDR3 sequence is CASEGAGGGAFF.

The chain couples TRBV7-9 to TRBJ2-1. Germline CDR1 SEHNR, CDR2 FQNEAQ (reference sequence). The CDR3 sequence is 14 residues long. CDR3 protein: CASNQQGLHNEQFF.

This rearrangement joins TRBV5-1 to TRBJ2-7; TCRdb returns TRBD2, unconfirmable since there is no DNA. The CDR3 has 15 residues. CDR1 and CDR2 (germline): SGHRS, YFSETQ. CDR3 sequence: CANSYRDSGIYEQYF.

The chain recombines TRBV6-5 with TRBJ2-3; there is no DNA to check the TCRdb D call of TRBD2. Germline CDR1 is MNHEY and CDR2 is SVGAGI. The CDR3 is 16 residues long. The CDR3 spells CASSYDEGGRAYTQYF.

This chain uses TRBV29-1 with TRBJ1-3; no DNA is available, so the TRBD1 call from TCRdb remains unchecked. The CDR3 is 13 amino acids. Germline V gene lookup returns CDR1 SQVTM and CDR2 ANQGSEA. This CDR3 reads CSVEAGAGDTIYF.

The gene calls are TRBV4-1 and TRBJ1-6; TCRdb designates TRBD1, a call that cannot be tested without DNA. In germline, CDR1 is MGHRA, CDR2 YSYEKL. The CDR3 totals 15 residues. The CDR3: CASSAAGTHNSPLHF.

Frequency places this clonotype as medium-sized. The chain carries TRBV29-1 and TRBJ2-7. The germline V gene encodes CDR1 SQVTM and CDR2 ANQGSEA. This CDR3 comprises 11 residues. The CDR3 is CSVDTNYEQYF.